Presented here are 4 T cell receptor beta chains from one specimen sequenced in a study of human T cells and chemical hapten exposure. TCRdb recomputed calls from the RACE reads with MiXCR, one row per CDR3 protein. The data contain 90,000 to 140,000 distinct CDR3 sequences, less than 45% of them singletons. Time point reported: patch test 3, about 24 weeks after DPC sensitization. Described treatment: therapeutic diphenylcyclopropenone sensitization with weekly scalp DPC. Sequences were derived from whole blood, sampled in connection with sensitization to the hapten diphenylcyclopropenone (DPC). All receptors come from a man aged 40-49 years with alopecia areata. Some clones in this sample may be carry-over from other donors' samples.

This clonotype was observed a few times. This rearrangement joins TRBV6-6 to TRBJ1-2, with 9 nucleotides matching TRBD1. The CDR3 is 18 residues long. Germline V CDR1 and CDR2: MNHNY, SVGAGI (reference sequence). V trimming: 5 bases; J trimming: 4 bases; junction bases outside the gene matches: 17. This CDR3 reads CASSTSTGQGRVGYGYTF. CDR3 sequence (DNA): TGTGCCAGCAGTACCTCGACCGGACAGGGGAGGGTAGGCTATGGCTACACCTTC.

The J gene is TRBJ2-3, the V gene TRBV12-3 or TRBV12-4; 10 bases agree with TRBD2. This CDR3 is built from 15 residues. V dropped 7 bases and J dropped 9; count of bases not matched to a gene: 13. The CDR3 coding sequence is TGTGCCAGCACTGGGGCATCTAGCGGGAGTCTCACGCAGTATTTT. It encodes CASTGASSGSLTQYF.

This clonotype turned up a few times. This chain joins TRBV6-5 and TRBJ2-3; TRBD2 matches at 8 bases. The germline CDR1 and CDR2 sequences are MNHEY and SVGAGI. The CDR3 totals 16 residues. Trimming at V came to 0 bases and at J to 1 base, leaving 3 bases not matched to a gene. The CDR3 nucleotides read TGTGCCAGCAGTTACTCAGCGGGGGCCGGCACAGATACGCAGTATTTT. Translating it yields CASSYSAGAGTDTQYF.

The rearrangement links TRBV29-1 to TRBJ1-2; unclear D gene. Germline CDR1 SQVTM, CDR2 ANQGSEA. V lost 0 bases and J lost 0, with 8 bases in between. This CDR3 comprises 14 residues. The chain's CDR3 is CSVEEAGANYGYTF. CDR3 in DNA: TGCAGCGTTGAAGAAGCCGGGGCTAACTATGGCTACACCTTC.